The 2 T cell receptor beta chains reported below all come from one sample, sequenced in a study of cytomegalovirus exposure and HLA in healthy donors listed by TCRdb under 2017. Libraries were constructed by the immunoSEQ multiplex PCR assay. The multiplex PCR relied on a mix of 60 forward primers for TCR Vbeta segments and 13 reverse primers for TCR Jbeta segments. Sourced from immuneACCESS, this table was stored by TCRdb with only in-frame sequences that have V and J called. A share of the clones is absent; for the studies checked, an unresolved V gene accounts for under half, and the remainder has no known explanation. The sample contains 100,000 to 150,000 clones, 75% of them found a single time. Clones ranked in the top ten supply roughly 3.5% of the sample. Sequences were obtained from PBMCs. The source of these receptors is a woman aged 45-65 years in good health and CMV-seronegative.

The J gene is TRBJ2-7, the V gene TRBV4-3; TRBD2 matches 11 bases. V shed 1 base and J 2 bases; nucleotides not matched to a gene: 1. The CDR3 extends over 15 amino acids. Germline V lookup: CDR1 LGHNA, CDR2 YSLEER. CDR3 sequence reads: CASSQALAGAYEQYF. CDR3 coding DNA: TGCGCCAGCAGCCAAGCACTAGCGGGAGCCTACGAGCAGTACTTC.

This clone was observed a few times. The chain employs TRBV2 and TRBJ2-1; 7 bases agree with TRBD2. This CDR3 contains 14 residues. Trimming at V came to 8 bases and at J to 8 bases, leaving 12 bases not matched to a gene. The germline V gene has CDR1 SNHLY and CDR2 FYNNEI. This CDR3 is CASFWTSPSYEQFF. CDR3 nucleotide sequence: TGTGCCAGCTTTTGGACTAGTCCCTCCTATGAGCAGTTCTTC.